Below, 8 T cell receptor beta chains from the same sample are listed, as sequenced in a study of CD4 T cells in relation to SARS-CoV-2 and coronaviruses. Antigen specificity for these receptors is unknown. Unexposed donor CD4+ T cells date from about 2011-2018, before the COVID-19 pandemic. Isolation of CD4+ T cells took place after approximately eleven days in culture. Sequenced by immunoSEQ multiplex PCR; TCRdb stores in-frame clones only, minus some. The table lists tens of thousands of clones, 60% to 85% of them singletons. What was sequenced was CD4+ T cells from PBMCs, cultured in vitro. The receptors were sampled from a human donor in good health.

The count of this clone is one. The chain is built from TRBV6-1 and TRBJ2-6; 8 bases are a match to TRBD1. V lost 4 bases to trimming and J lost 0 bases; unmatched junction nucleotides: 2. Germline CDR1 MNHNS, CDR2 SASEGT. The CDR3 is 16 residues long. The CDR3 coding sequence is TGTGCCAGCAGTGGCACAGGGGGCTCTGGGGCCAACGTCCTGACTTTC. This translates into CASSGTGGSGANVLTF.

This clone was counted only a few times. The chain is built from TRBV18 and TRBJ1-1, with D perhaps matching TRBD1 (5 bases). V was trimmed by 0 bases and J by 1 base, leaving 9 bases between them. This CDR3 spans 15 amino acids. In germline, CDR1 is KGHSH, CDR2 LQKENI. CDR3: CASSPPQGWNTEAFF. The CDR3 coding sequence is TGTGCCAGCTCACCACCGCAGGGATGGAACACTGAAGCTTTCTTT.

The chain combines TRBV7-9 with TRBJ2-1; TRBD1 or TRBD2 may be the D gene (6 bases each). The V and J ends lost 3 bases and 6 bases respectively, with 27 bases between them. CDR1 and CDR2 (germline): SEHNR, FQNEAQ (reference sequence). The CDR3 totals 19 residues. In DNA form, the CDR3 reads TGTGCCAGCAGCTTCTTTCGTCTACGGGGGCTAGAATTCCCCAATGAGCAGTTCTTC. Translation gives CASSFFRLRGLEFPNEQFF.

This rearrangement joins TRBV11-2 to TRBJ1-6, with D maybe TRBD1 (5 bases). V lost 3 bases and J 5 bases, leaving 11 bases between the germline ends. Germline values: CDR1 SGHAT, CDR2 FQNNGV. There are 15 residues in the CDR3. CDR3 DNA: TGTGCCAGCAGCTTTTCGGGACCCGATAATTCACCCCTCCACTTT. It yields the protein CASSFSGPDNSPLHF.

This clone has only a few counts. The chain uses TRBV29-1 and TRBJ2-3, with a possible D match to TRBD2 (6 bases). CDR1 SQVTM and CDR2 ANQGSEA come from the germline V gene. The CDR3 length is 13 residues. V lost 4 bases, J lost 3 bases, and 11 bases lay in between. CDR3 in DNA: TGCAGCGTTGTGGGCGGGATTACAGATACGCAGTATTTT. Protein: CSVVGGITDTQYF.

The chain carries TRBV7-8 and TRBJ1-5; D call uncertain. The CDR3 runs to 15 residues. Germline lookup yields CDR1 SGHVS and CDR2 FQNEAQ. Trimming cost V 3 bases and J 5 bases, with 14 bases left between them. CDR3 in amino acids: CASSLWRADDQPQHF. In DNA form, the CDR3 reads TGTGCCAGCAGCTTGTGGAGGGCAGACGATCAGCCCCAGCATTTT.

This chain links TRBV5-4 with TRBJ2-3; D is possibly TRBD2 (6 bases). Deletions cut 0 bases from V and 0 bases from J, with 8 bases between. The length of the CDR3 is 15 residues. Germline loops: CDR1 SGHNT, CDR2 YYREEE (reference sequence). The chain's CDR3 is CASSLGGTSTDTQYF. Here the CDR3 DNA reads TGTGCCAGCAGCTTGGGCGGGACTAGCACAGATACGCAGTATTTT.

The CDR3 DNA sequence: TGTGCCAGTAGACCCGGACAGGGGAACACTGAAGCTTTCTTT. This codes for CASRPGQGNTEAFF. This sequence joins TRBV19 and TRBJ1-1, with 8 bases aligning to TRBD1. Germline V gene data show CDR1 as LNHDA and CDR2 as SQIVND (reference sequence). The junction had 4 bases not matched to a gene; V was cut back by 6 bases and J by 1 base. The CDR3 loop spans 14 amino acids.